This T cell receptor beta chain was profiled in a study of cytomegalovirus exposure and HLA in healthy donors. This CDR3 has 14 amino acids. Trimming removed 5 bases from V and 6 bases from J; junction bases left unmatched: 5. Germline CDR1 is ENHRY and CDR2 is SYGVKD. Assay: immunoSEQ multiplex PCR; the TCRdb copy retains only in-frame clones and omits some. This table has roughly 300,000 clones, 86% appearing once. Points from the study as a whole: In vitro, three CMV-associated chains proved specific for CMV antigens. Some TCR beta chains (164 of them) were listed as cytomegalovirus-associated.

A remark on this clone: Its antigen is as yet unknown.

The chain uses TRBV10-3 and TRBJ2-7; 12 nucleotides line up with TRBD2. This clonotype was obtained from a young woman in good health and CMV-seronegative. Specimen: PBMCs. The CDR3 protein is CAISPTSGSGEQYF. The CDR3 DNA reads TGTGCCATCAGTCCGACTAGCGGGAGTGGCGAGCAGTACTTC.